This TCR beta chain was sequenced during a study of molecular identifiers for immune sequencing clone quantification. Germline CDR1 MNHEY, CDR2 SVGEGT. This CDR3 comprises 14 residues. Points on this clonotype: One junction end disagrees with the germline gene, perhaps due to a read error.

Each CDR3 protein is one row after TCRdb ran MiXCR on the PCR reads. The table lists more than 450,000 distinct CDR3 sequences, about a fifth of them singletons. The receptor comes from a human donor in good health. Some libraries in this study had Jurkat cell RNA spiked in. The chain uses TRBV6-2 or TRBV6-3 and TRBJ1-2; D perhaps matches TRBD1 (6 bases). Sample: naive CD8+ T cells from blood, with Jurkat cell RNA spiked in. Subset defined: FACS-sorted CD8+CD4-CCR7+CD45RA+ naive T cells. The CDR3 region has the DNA TGTGCCAGCAGTTACGCGGGGGGCGACTATGGCTACGCCTTC. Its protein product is CASSYAGGDYGYAF.